Below are 6 T cell receptor beta chains sequenced from a single sample in a study of cytomegalovirus exposure and HLA in healthy donors. Researchers ran the PCR with 60 Vbeta and 13 Jbeta primers. Profiled with immunoSEQ multiplex PCR; TCRdb holds only in-frame clones, not every one. The table records about 170,000 clones, 80% to 85% of them present only once. Source material: PBMCs. The source is a male donor in good health and CMV-seronegative.

V gene TRBV4-1 combines with J gene TRBJ2-5, with D possibly matching TRBD1 (8 bases). The V gene lost 2 bases and the J gene lost 7 bases, with 17 bases spanning the gap. CDR3 length equals 15 residues. Germline CDR1 and CDR2: MGHRA and YSYEKL. Written as DNA, the CDR3 is TGCGCCAGCAGCCAAAGACAGGGGAGGGAGGTGACCCAGTACTTC. Translating it yields CASSQRQGREVTQYF.

V and J are TRBV7-8 and TRBJ2-7; 8 nucleotides align to TRBD1. Trimming at V came to 5 bases and at J to 4 bases, leaving 10 bases not matched to a gene. Looked up from germline, CDR1 is SGHVS and CDR2 is FQNEAQ. This CDR3 region has 15 residues. CDR3 sequence reads: CASSPRTGSFYEQYF. The CDR3, as DNA: TGTGCCAGCAGCCCGCGGACAGGGAGTTTTTACGAGCAGTACTTC.

This clone has a single count. The rearrangement uses TRBV7-2 and TRBJ2-7; possibly TRBD2 for D (6 bases). The V gene lost 1 base and the J gene lost 1 base, with 8 bases spanning the gap. Germline CDR1 is SGHTA and CDR2 is FQGNSA. This CDR3 is built from 14 residues. The CDR3 is CASSLVGGSYEQYF. CDR3 sequence (DNA): TGTGCCAGCAGCTTAGTGGGAGGATCCTACGAGCAGTACTTC.

V is TRBV30 and J is TRBJ2-3; D is unclear. V lost 0 bases and J 6 bases, leaving 16 bases between the germline ends. This CDR3 is 15 amino acids long. CDR1 and CDR2 from the germline V gene are GTSNPN and SVGIG (reference sequence). As DNA, the CDR3 is TGTGCCTGGAGTGTAACCCTATTCAATTCGGATACGCAGTATTTT. Protein product: CAWSVTLFNSDTQYF. The full variable domain, its missing parts supplied by reference TRBV30 and TRBJ2-3, is SQTIHQWPATLVQPVGSPLSLECTVEGTSNPNLYWYRQAAGRGLQLLFYSVGIGQISSEVPQNLSASRPQDRQFILSSKKLLLSDSGFYLCAWSVTLFNSDTQYFGPGTRLTVL.

J is TRBJ2-2 and V is TRBV5-6, with D perhaps matching TRBD2 (7 bases). The CDR3 consists of 14 residues. The germline V and J ends were trimmed by 0 bases and 11 bases, with 14 bases remaining between them. Germline V gives CDR1 SGHDT, CDR2 YYEEEE. The CDR3 spells CASSLEWGGRELFF. The CDR3 region has the DNA TGTGCCAGCAGCTTGGAATGGGGGGGCCGTGAGCTGTTTTTT.

The chain carries TRBV5-1 and TRBJ2-3; TRBD2 agrees at 9 bases. Per the germline V gene, CDR1 is SGHRS and CDR2 is YFSETQ. This CDR3 spans 16 amino acids. The junction had 2 bases not matched to a gene; V was cut back by 0 bases and J by 0 bases. In nucleotides, the CDR3 is TGCGCCAGCAGCTTGGTCGCGGGGGGGAGCACAGATACGCAGTATTTT. Amino acids: CASSLVAGGSTDTQYF. The full variable domain, rest sourced from reference TRBV5-1 and TRBJ2-3, is KAGVTQTPRYLIKTRGQQVTLSCSPISGHRSVSWYQQTPGQGLQFLFEYFSETQRNKGNFPGRFSGRQFSNSRSEMNVSTLELGDSALYLCASSLVAGGSTDTQYFGPGTRLTVL.